Below are 5 T cell receptor beta chains sequenced from a single sample in a study of cytomegalovirus exposure and HLA in healthy donors. The PCR ran on 60 Vbeta and 13 Jbeta primers. Method: immunoSEQ multiplex PCR; TCRdb's copy keeps in-frame clones and lacks some. The repertoire holds 150,000 to 200,000 clones, with roughly 80% as singletons. Sample: PBMCs. The receptor source for this set is a female donor in good health and CMV-seronegative.

As for this clone: At one end, the junction sequence differs from germline, possibly due to a read error. V and J are TRBV6-1 and TRBJ1-4, with 9 positions matching TRBD1. CDR1 and CDR2 from the germline V gene are MNHNS and SASEGT. The CDR3 consists of 14 residues. Written as DNA, the CDR3 is TGTGCCAGCATTAGGACAGGGGCTAATCAAAAACTGTTTTTT. Translating gives CASIRTGANQKLFF.

The rearrangement joins TRBV1 to TRBJ2-5; TRBD2, the D gene given by the table, was not confirmed from the DNA. TRBV1 is flagged as a pseudogene. The CDR3 loop spans 14 amino acids. The CDR3 protein is CTSSLSGVGETQYF. The CDR3 nucleotides are TGCACCAGCAGCCTCTCGGGGGTAGGAGAGACCCAGTACTTC.

This chain links TRBV7-8 with TRBJ1-2, with 7 bases that match TRBD1. The ends lost 5 bases at V and 0 bases at J; junction bases unmatched: 6. This CDR3 region has 15 residues. Per germline, CDR1 SGHVS and CDR2 FQNEAQ. The CDR3 coding sequence is TGTGCCAGCAGCGCAAGGGACAGTTCTAACTATGGCTACACCTTC. Translating it yields CASSARDSSNYGYTF. Filled out from reference TRBV7-8 and TRBJ1-2, the complete variable domain reads GAGVSQSPRYKVAKRGQDVALRCDPISGHVSLFWYQQALGQGPEFLTYFQNEAQLDKSGLPSDRFFAERPEGSVSTLKIQRTQQEDSAVYLCASSARDSSNYGYTFGSGTRLTVV.

The chain links TRBV7-9 to TRBJ1-2, with D tentatively TRBD1 (5 bases). CDR3 length: 14 residues. Trimming removed 0 bases from V and 6 bases from J, with 11 bases in between. Germline CDR1 SEHNR, CDR2 FQNEAQ (reference sequence). The CDR3 loop is CASSLAGAGDGYTF. CDR3 in DNA: TGTGCCAGCAGCTTAGCTGGGGCGGGAGATGGCTACACCTTC.

The V gene is TRBV18, the J gene TRBJ1-1; D unclear. V lost 2 bases, J lost 6 bases, and 10 bases lay in between. Germline CDR1 reads KGHSH; CDR2 reads LQKENI. This CDR3 contains 13 residues. For the CDR3, the DNA is TGTGCCAGCTCACCAAGGGAGAGAGCTGAAGCTTTCTTT. It specifies CASSPRERAEAFF.